Here is one T cell receptor beta chain with its context. Antigen specificity is unknown. The sample contains more than one DNA sequence encoding this CDR3. This sample is part of a study of OX40 agonist ivuxolimab in advanced cancers. Overall study context: Enrollees could have had prior anti-PD-1, anti-PD-L1 or anti-CTLA-4 therapy, which around 43% had received.

The repertoire was sequenced with immunoSEQ multiplex PCR; TCRdb's copy has only in-frame clones and lacks some. The data hold 75,000 to 100,000 clones, with roughly nine tenths observed a single time. Study-wide results and limits: The CD4+ and CD8+ T cells in the blood had expanded clonally by week 6 at 0.1 to 3.0 mg/kg.

The material sequenced was CD4+ or CD8+ T cells sorted from blood, taken in a trial of the OX40 agonist ivuxolimab. This TCR was recovered from an adult with an advanced solid tumor such as melanoma, head and neck, liver or kidney cancer.

CDR3 residues: CASSLGQGVETQYF. CDR3 bases: TGTGCCAGCAGCTTAGGTCAGGGAGTCGAGACCCAGTACTTC. J is TRBJ2-5 and V is TRBV5-6; D may match TRBD1 or TRBD2 (5 bases each). CDR1 is SGHDT and CDR2 is YYEEEE in the germline V gene. Trimming removed 2 bases at V and 5 bases at J, with 13 bases between. The CDR3 contains 14 residues.